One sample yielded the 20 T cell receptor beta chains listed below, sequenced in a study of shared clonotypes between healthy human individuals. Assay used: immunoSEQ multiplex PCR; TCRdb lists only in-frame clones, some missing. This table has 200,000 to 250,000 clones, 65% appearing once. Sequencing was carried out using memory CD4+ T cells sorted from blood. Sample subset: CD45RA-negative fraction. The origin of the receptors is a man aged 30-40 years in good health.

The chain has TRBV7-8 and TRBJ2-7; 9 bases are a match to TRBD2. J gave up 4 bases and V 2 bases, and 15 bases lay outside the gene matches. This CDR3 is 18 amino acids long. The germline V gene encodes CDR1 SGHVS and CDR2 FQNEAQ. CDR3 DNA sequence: TGTGCCAGCAGCTTAAATGTTAGACTAGCGGCGTTAACGTACGAGCAGTACTTC. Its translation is CASSLNVRLAALTYEQYF.

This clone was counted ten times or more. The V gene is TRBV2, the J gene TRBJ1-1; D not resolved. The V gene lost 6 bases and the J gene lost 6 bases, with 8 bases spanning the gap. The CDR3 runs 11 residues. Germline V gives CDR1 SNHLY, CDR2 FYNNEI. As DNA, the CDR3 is TGTGCCAGCAGGTCGACATCTGAAGCTTTCTTT. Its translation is CASRSTSEAFF.

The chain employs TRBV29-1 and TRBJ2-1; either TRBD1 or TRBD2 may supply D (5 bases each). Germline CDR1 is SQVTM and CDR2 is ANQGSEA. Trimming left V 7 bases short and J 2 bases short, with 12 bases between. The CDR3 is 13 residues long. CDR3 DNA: TGCAGCGCCCGACCGGGGCCCTACAATGAGCAGTTCTTC. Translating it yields CSARPGPYNEQFF.

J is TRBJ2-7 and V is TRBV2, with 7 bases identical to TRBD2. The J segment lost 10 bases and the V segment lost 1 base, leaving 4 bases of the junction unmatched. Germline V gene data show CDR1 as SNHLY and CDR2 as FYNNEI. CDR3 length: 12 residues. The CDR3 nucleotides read TGTGCCAGCAGTGAAGGAGCGGGACTACAGTACTTC. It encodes CASSEGAGLQYF.

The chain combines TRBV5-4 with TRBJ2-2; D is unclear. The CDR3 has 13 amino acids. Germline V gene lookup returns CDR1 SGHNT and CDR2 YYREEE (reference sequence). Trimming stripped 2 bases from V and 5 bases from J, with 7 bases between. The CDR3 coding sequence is TGTGCCAGCAGCTTCCCTGGGACCGGGGAGCTGTTTTTT. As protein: CASSFPGTGELFF.

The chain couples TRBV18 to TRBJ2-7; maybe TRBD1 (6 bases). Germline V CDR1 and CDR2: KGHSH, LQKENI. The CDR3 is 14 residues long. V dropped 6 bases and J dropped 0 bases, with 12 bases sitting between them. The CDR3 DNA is TGTGCCAGCTCCCCCGGGACAAACTCCTACGAGCAGTACTTC. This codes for CASSPGTNSYEQYF.

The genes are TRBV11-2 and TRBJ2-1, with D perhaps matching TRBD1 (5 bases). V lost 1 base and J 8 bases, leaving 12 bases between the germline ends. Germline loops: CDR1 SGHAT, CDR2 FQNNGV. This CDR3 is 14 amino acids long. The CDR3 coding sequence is TGTGCCAGCAGCTTAGGAGACAGTCAGGATGAGCAGTTCTTC. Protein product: CASSLGDSQDEQFF.

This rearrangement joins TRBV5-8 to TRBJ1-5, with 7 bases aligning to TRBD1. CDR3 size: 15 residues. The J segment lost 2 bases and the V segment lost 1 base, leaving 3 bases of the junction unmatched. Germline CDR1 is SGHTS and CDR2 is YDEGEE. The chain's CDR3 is CASSLRGRRNQPQHF. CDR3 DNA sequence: TGTGCCAGCAGCTTGAGGGGGCGCCGCAATCAGCCCCAGCATTTT.

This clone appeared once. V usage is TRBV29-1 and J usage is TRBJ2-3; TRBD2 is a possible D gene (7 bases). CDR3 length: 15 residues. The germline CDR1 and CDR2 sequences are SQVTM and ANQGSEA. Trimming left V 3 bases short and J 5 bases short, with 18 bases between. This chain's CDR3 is CSVEVGGAGGDTQYF. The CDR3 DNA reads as TGCAGCGTTGAGGTGGGGGGGGCAGGAGGAGATACGCAGTATTTT.

Written as DNA, the CDR3 is TGTGCCAGCAGCTGGGACAGAGGGGGCATCTATGGCTACACCTTC. Translated, it gives CASSWDRGGIYGYTF. V is TRBV7-2 and J is TRBJ1-2; 7 nucleotides match TRBD1. V trimming: 4 bases; J trimming: 4 bases; junction bases outside the gene matches: 9. Germline loops: CDR1 SGHTA, CDR2 FQGNSA. This CDR3 comprises 15 residues.

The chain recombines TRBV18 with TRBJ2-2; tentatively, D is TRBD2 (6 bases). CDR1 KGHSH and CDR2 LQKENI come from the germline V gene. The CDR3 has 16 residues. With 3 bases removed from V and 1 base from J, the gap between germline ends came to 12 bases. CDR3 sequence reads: CASSPDLGGNTGELFF. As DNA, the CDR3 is TGTGCCAGCTCACCGGATCTGGGAGGGAACACCGGGGAGCTGTTTTTT.

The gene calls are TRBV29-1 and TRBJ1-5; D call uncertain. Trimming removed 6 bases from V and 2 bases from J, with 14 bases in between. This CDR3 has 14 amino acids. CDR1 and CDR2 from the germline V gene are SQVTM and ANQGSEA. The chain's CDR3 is CSVDLGRGNQPQHF. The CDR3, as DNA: TGCAGCGTAGACCTAGGGAGGGGCAATCAGCCCCAGCATTTT.

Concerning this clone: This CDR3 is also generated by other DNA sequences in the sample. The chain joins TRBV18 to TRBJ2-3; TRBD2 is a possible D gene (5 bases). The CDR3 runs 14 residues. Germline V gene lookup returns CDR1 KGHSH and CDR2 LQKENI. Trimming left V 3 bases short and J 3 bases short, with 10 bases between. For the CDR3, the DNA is TGTGCCAGCTCACCGTCTAGCAGGACAGATACGCAGTATTTT. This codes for CASSPSSRTDTQYF.

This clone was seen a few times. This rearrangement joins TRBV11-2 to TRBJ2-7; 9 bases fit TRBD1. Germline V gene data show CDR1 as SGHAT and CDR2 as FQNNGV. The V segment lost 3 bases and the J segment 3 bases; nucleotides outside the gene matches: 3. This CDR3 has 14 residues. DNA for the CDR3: TGTGCCAGCAGCTTGGGACAGGGCCACTACGAGCAGTACTTC. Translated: CASSLGQGHYEQYF.

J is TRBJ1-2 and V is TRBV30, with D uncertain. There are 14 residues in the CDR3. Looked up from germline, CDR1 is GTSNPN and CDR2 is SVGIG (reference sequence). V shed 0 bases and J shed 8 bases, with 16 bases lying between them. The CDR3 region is CAWSVWQARGGYTF. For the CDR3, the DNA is TGTGCCTGGAGTGTCTGGCAGGCCCGGGGAGGCTACACCTTC. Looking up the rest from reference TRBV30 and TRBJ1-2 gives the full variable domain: SQTIHQWPATLVQPVGSPLSLECTVEGTSNPNLYWYRQAAGRGLQLLFYSVGIGQISSEVPQNLSASRPQDRQFILSSKKLLLSDSGFYLCAWSVWQARGGYTFGSGTRLTVV.

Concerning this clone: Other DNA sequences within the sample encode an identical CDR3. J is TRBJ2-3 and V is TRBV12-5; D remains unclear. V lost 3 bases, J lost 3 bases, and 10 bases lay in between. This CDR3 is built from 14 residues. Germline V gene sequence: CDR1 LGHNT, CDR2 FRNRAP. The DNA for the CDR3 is TGTGCTAGTGGTTTAGGGTCATCTACAGATACGCAGTATTTT. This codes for CASGLGSSTDTQYF.

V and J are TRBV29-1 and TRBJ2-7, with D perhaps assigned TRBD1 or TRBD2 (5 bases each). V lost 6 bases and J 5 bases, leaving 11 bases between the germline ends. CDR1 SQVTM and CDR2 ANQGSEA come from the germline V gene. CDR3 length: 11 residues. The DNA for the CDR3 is TGCAGCGTGGGGGACCGGGACGAGCAGTACTTC. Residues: CSVGDRDEQYF.

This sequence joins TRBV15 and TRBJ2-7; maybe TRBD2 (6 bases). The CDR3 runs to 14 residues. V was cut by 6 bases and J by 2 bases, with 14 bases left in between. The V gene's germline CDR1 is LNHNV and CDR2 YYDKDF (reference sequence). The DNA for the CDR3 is TGTGCCACCAGGCGGGGTGGCTTGACCTACGAGCAGTACTTC. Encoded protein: CATRRGGLTYEQYF.

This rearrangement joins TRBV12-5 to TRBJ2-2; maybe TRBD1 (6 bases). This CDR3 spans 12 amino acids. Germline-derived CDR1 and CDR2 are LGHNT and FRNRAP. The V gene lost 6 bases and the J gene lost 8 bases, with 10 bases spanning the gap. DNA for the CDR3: TGTGCTAGTGGAACCAGGGGAGGGGAGCTGTTTTTT. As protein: CASGTRGGELFF.

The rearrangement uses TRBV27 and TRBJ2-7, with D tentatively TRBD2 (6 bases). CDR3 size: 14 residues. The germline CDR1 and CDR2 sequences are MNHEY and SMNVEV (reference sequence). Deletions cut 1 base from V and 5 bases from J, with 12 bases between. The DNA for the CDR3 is TGTGCCAGCAGTTTATTGGAGGGAGAGGACGAGCAGTACTTC. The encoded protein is CASSLLEGEDEQYF.